Below are 3 T cell receptor beta chains sequenced from a single sample in a study of T cell repertoires in cytomegalovirus infection (dated by TCRdb to between 2017 and 2020). TCRdb records Illumina HiSeq 1500 as the sequencer. TCRdb reworked the public reads: Q25 trimming with fastp, MiXCR clone assembly, productive beta chains retained. Under each unique CDR3 protein, matching rows form one entry showing the most common genes and DNA. The sample contains 630,000 or so distinct CDR3 sequences, 20% to 30% of them found a single time. The top ten clones comprise 8% of the sample. The sequencing sample was made of CD8+ T cells from PBMCs. The receptors shown here come from a human donor in good health (CMV status not recorded). Some clones in this sample may be carry-over from other donors' samples.

This clonotype was seen only a few times. The gene calls are TRBV12-3 or TRBV12-4 and TRBJ2-5; D unclear. The V end was cut by 3 bases, the J end by 2 bases, with 7 bases between. The CDR3 length is 13 residues. CDR3 loop: CASSLYSQETQYF. CDR3 DNA sequence: TGTGCCAGCAGTTTGTACAGTCAAGAGACCCAGTACTTC.

This clonotype appeared a few times. The rearrangement joins TRBV14 to TRBJ2-7; the D gene could be TRBD1 or TRBD2 (5 bases each). The CDR3 totals 15 residues. Germline CDR1 is SGHDN and CDR2 is FVKESK. The V gene lost 1 base and the J gene lost 0 bases, with 10 bases spanning the gap. DNA for the CDR3: TGTGCCAGCAGCCAAGGGGGACGTCGCTCCTACGAGCAGTACGTC. Protein sequence: CASSQGGRRSYEQYV.

This chain uses TRBV20-1 with TRBJ1-4, with unresolved D. V lost 3 bases and J lost 0, with 8 bases in between. Per the germline V gene, CDR1 is DFQATT and CDR2 is SNEGSKA (reference sequence). This CDR3 contains 14 residues. The CDR3 bases are TGCAGTGCTAGGTCCCCAGCAACTAATGAAAAACTGTTTTTT. Its translation is CSARSPATNEKLFF.